What follows are 17 T cell receptor beta chains derived from one specimen sequenced in a study of T cells in localized non-small cell lung cancer. The method was immunoSEQ multiplex PCR; TCRdb's version includes in-frame clones alone and lacks a portion of them. This table holds thousands of clones, roughly 29% found once. The sequenced sample was normal lung tissue next to the tumor, obtained before any cancer treatment. All receptors derive from a male donor older than 55 with stage I squamous cell lung carcinoma.

This clone has more than one count but fewer than ten. V gene TRBV5-1 combines with J gene TRBJ1-1; D remains ambiguous. The germline V gene encodes CDR1 SGHRS and CDR2 YFSETQ. The CDR3 runs 14 residues. Trimming removed 0 bases at V and 8 bases at J, with 14 bases between. For the CDR3, the DNA is TGCGCCAGCAGCTTGGATGGACCGGCCCTGGAAGCTTTCTTT. It codes for CASSLDGPALEAFF.

This clone was detected a few times. The chain recombines TRBV11-3 with TRBJ2-1; maybe TRBD2 (5 bases). The length of the CDR3 is 15 residues. CDR1 and CDR2 (germline): SGHNT, YENEEA. Trimming pared 5 bases from V and 0 bases from J, leaving 11 bases between. Here the CDR3 reads CASSRGLGSYNEQFF. CDR3 DNA sequence: TGTGCCAGCAGCCGCGGGCTAGGCTCCTACAATGAGCAGTTCTTC.

The rearrangement joins TRBV28 to TRBJ2-3; 9 positions match TRBD1. Germline lookup yields CDR1 MDHEN and CDR2 SYDVKM. The CDR3 loop spans 15 amino acids. V lost 7 bases and J lost 3; bases outside the gene matches: 8. The CDR3 DNA is TGTGCCAGCAATTCTGGACAGGGGAAAACAGATACGCAGTATTTT. This codes for CASNSGQGKTDTQYF.

In its sample, this clone is medium-sized. J is TRBJ2-5 and V is TRBV11-3; D remains unclear. Germline values: CDR1 SGHNT, CDR2 YENEEA. The length of the CDR3 is 14 residues. Trimming cost V 3 bases and J 7 bases, with 15 bases left between them. CDR3 DNA sequence: TGTGCCAGCAGCTTCGTCCAAGGCCCGGGGACCCAGTACTTC. Its translation: CASSFVQGPGTQYF.

This clone was observed a handful of times. The V gene is TRBV7-2, the J gene TRBJ1-2; D ambiguous. Germline CDR1 reads SGHTA; CDR2 reads FQGNSA. Trimming left V 5 bases short and J 5 bases short, with 12 bases between. This CDR3 comprises 13 residues. The CDR3 loop reads CASSAPPTYGYTF. For the CDR3, the DNA is TGTGCCAGCAGCGCGCCCCCGACATATGGCTACACCTTC.

This clone was detected once. The chain recombines TRBV28 with TRBJ2-7, with 12 bases matching TRBD1. The CDR3 sequence is 15 residues long. Trimming took 11 bases from V and 7 from J; bases not matched to a gene: 15. Germline CDR1 MDHEN, CDR2 SYDVKM. The CDR3 here is CAARSPGTGGYEQYF. DNA for the CDR3: TGTGCCGCAAGGAGTCCCGGGACAGGGGGCTATGAGCAGTACTTC.

This clone was observed a handful of times. The chain is built from TRBV6-7 and TRBJ1-1, with D possibly being TRBD1 (6 bases). TRBV6-7 is placed among ORFs of uncertain function. This CDR3 has 14 residues. V was pared by 4 bases and J by 1 base, with 10 bases between. The CDR3 DNA sequence: TGTGCCAGCAGTTTGTCAGGGGAGAACACTGAAGCTTTCTTT. Its protein is CASSLSGENTEAFF.

The chain has TRBV15 and TRBJ1-3, with a possible D match to TRBD1 (5 bases). Germline V gene lookup returns CDR1 LNHNV and CDR2 YYDKDF (reference sequence). This CDR3 contains 16 residues. The V end was cut by 0 bases, the J end by 0 bases, with 9 bases between. The CDR3 is CATSRDPGNSGNTIYF. CDR3 sequence (DNA): TGTGCCACCAGCAGAGATCCAGGGAACTCTGGAAACACCATATATTTT.

This clone came up a few times. The V and J genes are TRBV6-8 and TRBJ2-5; 14 nucleotides line up with TRBD2. Germline-derived CDR1 and CDR2 are MNHGY and SAAAGT. The length of the CDR3 is 17 residues. Trimming removed 4 bases from V and 4 bases from J; junction bases left unmatched: 8. CDR3 nucleotides: TGTGCCAGCAGTTTTCTGGGACTAGCGGGAGAAGGAGAGACCCAGTACTTC. It yields the protein CASSFLGLAGEGETQYF.

The rearrangement uses TRBV6-8 and TRBJ2-7; tentative D call: TRBD1 (6 bases). Trimming left V 2 bases short and J 6 bases short, with 17 bases between. Germline V gives CDR1 MNHGY, CDR2 SAAAGT. This CDR3 is built from 15 residues. The CDR3 coding sequence is TGTGCCAGCAGTTACCGTGGACAGCTCACGTCCGAGCAGTACTTC. The encoded protein is CASSYRGQLTSEQYF.

This clone occurred a few times. This chain connects TRBV9 to TRBJ2-5; TRBD1 is a possible D gene (5 bases). V was pared by 4 bases and J by 6 bases, with 13 bases between. The germline gives CDR1 SGDLS, CDR2 YYNGEE. This CDR3 comprises 13 residues. The CDR3: CASSLTQGQTQYF. As DNA, the CDR3 is TGTGCCAGCAGCTTAACCCAGGGTCAGACCCAGTACTTC.

This chain joins TRBV27 and TRBJ2-5, with 7 bases matching TRBD1. With 4 bases clipped from V and 2 bases from J, the junction kept 10 bases outside the gene matches. The CDR3 runs to 16 residues. Germline V gene lookup returns CDR1 MNHEY and CDR2 SMNVEV (reference sequence). In DNA, the CDR3 is TGTGCCAGCAGTTCCCACCGGGACAGACATCAAGAGACCCAGTACTTC. This encodes CASSSHRDRHQETQYF.

This clone was observed a few times. The chain recombines TRBV1 with TRBJ1-4. TRBV1 is a pseudogene. This CDR3 comprises 16 residues. This CDR3 reads CASSQDVYPPNEKLFF. CDR3 coding DNA: TGCGCCAGCAGCCAAGATGTCTATCCACCTAATGAAAAACTGTTTTTT.

This clone showed up just a few times. The rearrangement joins TRBV5-8 to TRBJ2-5, with D possibly TRBD2 on 5 matching bases. Germline assignment: CDR1 SGHTS and CDR2 YDEGEE. The CDR3 consists of 13 residues. The V end lost 2 bases, the J end lost 5 bases, and 10 bases lay between the germline ends. The CDR3 here is CASSFWTGETQYF. CDR3 in DNA: TGTGCCAGCAGCTTTTGGACGGGGGAGACCCAGTACTTC. The whole variable domain, filled in from reference TRBV5-8 and TRBJ2-5, reads EAGVTQSPTHLIKTRGQQATLRCSPISGHTSVYWYQQALGLGLQFLLWYDEGEERNRGNFPPRFSGRQFPNYSSELNVNALELEDSALYLCASSFWTGETQYFGPGTRLLVL.

This clone was found a few times. The CDR3 region is CASSYGGTEAFF. CDR3 in DNA: TGTGCCAGCAGTTACGGGGGGACTGAAGCTTTCTTT. The chain uses TRBV6-8 and TRBJ1-1; possibly TRBD1 for D (5 bases). V dropped 2 bases and J dropped 5 bases, with 6 bases sitting between them. The V gene's germline CDR1 is MNHGY and CDR2 SAAAGT. The CDR3 is made up of 12 amino acids.

Sample share makes this clone medium-sized. This chain connects TRBV9 to TRBJ1-2; D is unresolved. Germline CDR1 is SGDLS and CDR2 is YYNGEE. The CDR3 spans 13 residues. Trimming left V 4 bases short and J 7 bases short, with 14 bases between. The CDR3 here is CASSIPDVGGYTF. The CDR3, as DNA: TGTGCCAGCAGCATTCCAGACGTGGGTGGCTACACCTTC.

This clone qualifies as medium-sized. This rearrangement joins TRBV6-8 to TRBJ2-1, with 9 bases that match TRBD2. The CDR3 length is 14 residues. The V gene end was trimmed by 2 bases and the J gene end by 6 bases; junction bases not matched to a gene: 2. Germline V gene lookup returns CDR1 MNHGY and CDR2 SAAAGT. The CDR3 region is CASSYGGRVNEQFF. CDR3 in DNA: TGTGCCAGCAGTTACGGCGGGAGGGTCAATGAGCAGTTCTTC.